Sequencing of this TCR beta chain was carried out in a study of shared clonotypes between healthy human individuals. A word on this clone: Antigen specificity is unknown.

V lost 6 bases and J 0 bases, leaving 14 bases between the germline ends. The CDR3 contains 15 residues. Germline CDR1 SGHRS, CDR2 YFSETQ. Study-wide results and caveats: Clonotypes not shared had lower generation probabilities than those common to all four donors.

The assay was immunoSEQ multiplex PCR, and TCRdb's table has in-frame clones only and misses some. In the table there are 850,000 to 1,200,000 clones, under 80% of which are singletons. The receptor was derived from a man aged 18 to 35 in good health. The material sequenced was memory CD4+ T cells sorted from blood. Subset of the sample: CD45RA-negative fraction. This chain links TRBV5-1 with TRBJ2-3; D perhaps matches TRBD2 (7 bases). CDR3 DNA: TGCGCCAGCAATTGGGCGGGGGCGAGCACAGATACGCAGTATTTT. It codes for CASNWAGASTDTQYF. Full variable domain (missing parts from reference TRBV5-1 and TRBJ2-3): KAGVTQTPRYLIKTRGQQVTLSCSPISGHRSVSWYQQTPGQGLQFLFEYFSETQRNKGNFPGRFSGRQFSNSRSEMNVSTLELGDSALYLCASNWAGASTDTQYFGPGTRLTVL.